Listed below are T cell receptor beta chains from one sample, sequenced in a study of T cell responses to AZD1222 COVID-19 vaccine. The repertoire was sequenced with immunoSEQ multiplex PCR; TCRdb's copy has only in-frame clones and lacks some. The table has over 75,000 clones, around 90% seen once. This specimen was peripheral blood, taken on day 0 of AZD1222 vaccination. These receptors were obtained from an adult in good health. The CDR3 runs from the conserved cysteine through the conserved F or W. The order of the fields is CDR3 length, J gene, clone size, D gene, V gene, CDR3 protein, CDR3 DNA. A D gene is named only where the DNA matches it firmly. Expanded clones get a size class; other rows say once, few or many, or leave the size out.

15 | TRBJ1-2 | - | - | TRBV18 | CASSPNVDPNYGYTF | TGTGCCAGCTCACCAAACGTAGACCCGAACTATGGCTACACCTTC
12 | TRBJ2-7 | once | - | TRBV7-2 | CASSLDLGEQYF | TGTGCCAGCAGCTTAGACCTCGGCGAGCAGTACTTC
14 | TRBJ2-5 | once | - | TRBV5-1 | CASSSGTTQETQYF | TGCGCCAGCAGCTCCGGGACAACTCAAGAGACCCAGTACTTC
13 | TRBJ2-2 | once | - | TRBV7-8 | CASGGTNTGELFF | TGTGCCAGCGGAGGTACGAACACCGGGGAGCTGTTTTTT
15 | TRBJ2-4 | - | - | TRBV28 | CASSSRQLAKNIQYF | TGTGCCAGCAGTTCCCGACAGTTAGCCAAAAACATTCAGTACTTC
13 | TRBJ1-2 | - | - | TRBV19 | CATTRGGRNGYTF | TGTGCCACAACTCGGGGGGGCAGAAATGGCTACACCTTC
15 | TRBJ2-7 | - | TRBD1 | TRBV4-3 | CASSWAGTEAYEQYF | TGCGCCAGCAGCTGGGCCGGGACAGAGGCCTACGAGCAGTACTTC
16 | TRBJ1-4 | - | - | TRBV9 | CASSVGGGATNEKLFF | TGTGCCAGCAGCGTAGGGGGTGGGGCAACTAATGAAAAACTGTTTTTT
14 | TRBJ2-1 | - | - | TRBV10-2 | CASKFRGRINEQFF | TGCGCCAGCAAGTTTCGGGGGCGAATAAATGAGCAGTTCTTC
12 | TRBJ1-5 | - | - | TRBV10-3 | CAVRGDNQPQHF | TGTGCCGTAAGGGGGGACAATCAGCCCCAGCATTTT
13 | TRBJ2-5 | once | - | TRBV18 | CASSPLREETQYF | TGTGCCAGCTCACCACTCCGGGAAGAGACCCAGTACTTC
14 | TRBJ2-3 | few | TRBD2 | TRBV2 | CASMGGTYTDTQYF | TGTGCCAGCATGGGGGGGACTTATACAGATACGCAGTATTTT
12 | TRBJ2-2 | - | - | TRBV3-1/TRBV3-2 | CASSQLTGELFF | TGTGCCAGCAGCCAACTGACAGGGGAGCTGTTTTTT